This is a list of T cell receptor beta chains from one sample in a study of T cells in Graves' hyperthyroidism and ophthalmopathy. TCRdb used MiXCR to reprocess the multiplex PCR reads, holding one entry per CDR3 protein. The sample comprises hundreds of thousands of distinct CDR3 sequences, roughly an eighth of which are singletons, and less than 10% rests with the top ten. Source material: blood. The receptors here all came from a woman under 30 with Graves' hyperthyroidism. The CDR3 runs from the conserved cysteine through the conserved F or W. The D gene is left open where the match is weak. Expanded clones get a size class; other rows say once, few or many, or leave the size out.

j_gene | v_gene | abundance | d_gene | CDR3aa | CDR3nt
TRBJ1-2 | TRBV28 | many | TRBD1 | CASSPPQYRGGIYGYTF | TGTGCCAGCAGCCCTCCCCAATACAGGGGGGGAATCTATGGCTACACCTTC
TRBJ2-5 | TRBV7-2 | - | - | CASSLATLAFETQYF | TGTGCCAGCAGCTTAGCGACGCTAGCATTCGAGACCCAGTACTTC
TRBJ2-3 | TRBV7-3 | many | TRBD2 | CASSSPSGSTDTQYF | TGTGCCAGCAGCTCTCCTAGCGGTAGCACAGATACGCAGTATTTT
TRBJ2-2 | TRBV29-1 | many | - | CSVDFGFSTGELFF | TGCAGCGTTGACTTTGGGTTTTCGACCGGGGAGCTGTTTTTT
TRBJ2-1 | TRBV4-3 | - | - | CASSQDNLYNEQFF | TGCGCCAGCAGCCAAGATAATCTATACAATGAGCAGTTCTTC
TRBJ2-1 | TRBV7-9 | - | TRBD2 | CASSVRRKTSGSFNEQFF | TGTGCCAGCAGCGTACGACGGAAGACTAGCGGGAGTTTTAATGAGCAGTTCTTC
TRBJ2-6 | TRBV25-1 | many | - | CASSGRAGARAGSGANVLTF | TGTGCCAGCAGTGGACGGGCCGGGGCGAGGGCCGGCTCTGGGGCCAACGTCCTGACTTTC
TRBJ2-2 | TRBV11-3 | - | TRBD1 | CASSPTQGASGGELFF | TGTGCCAGCTCACCAACCCAGGGGGCCTCAGGCGGGGAGCTGTTTTTT
TRBJ2-1 | TRBV24-1 | many | TRBD1 | CATSGSSGQGYNEQFF | TGTGCCACCAGTGGATCTTCGGGACAGGGATACAATGAGCAGTTCTTC
TRBJ1-4 | TRBV28 | many | - | CASSLSTDGEKLFF | TGTGCCAGCAGTTTATCGACCGACGGGGAAAAACTGTTTTTT
TRBJ2-7 | TRBV28 | - | TRBD1 | CASSTPGTVSYEQYF | TGTGCCAGCAGTACTCCCGGGACAGTCTCCTACGAGCAGTACTTC
TRBJ2-3 | TRBV5-1 | few | - | CASSLAGVYSTDTQYF | TGCGCCAGCAGCTTGGCCGGAGTGTATAGCACAGATACGCAGTATTTT
TRBJ1-1 | TRBV20-1 | many | TRBD1 | CSAYGHQGAANTEAFF | TGCAGTGCTTACGGACACCAGGGGGCAGCGAACACTGAAGCTTTCTTT
TRBJ2-7 | TRBV9 | many | - | CASSFDQGYEQYF | TGTGCCAGCAGCTTTGACCAGGGCTACGAGCAGTACTTC
TRBJ1-2 | TRBV5-1 | many | - | CASSSALSNYGYTF | TGCGCCAGCAGCTCAGCCCTATCTAACTATGGCTACACCTTC
TRBJ2-3 | TRBV10-3 | once | - | CAIRELIGTDTQYF | TGTGCCATCAGAGAATTGATCGGGACAGATACGCAGTATTTT
TRBJ2-5 | TRBV20-1 | - | TRBD1 | CSARDEGQGAGETQYF | TGCAGTGCTAGGGATGAAGGACAGGGGGCAGGGGAGACCCAGTACTTC
TRBJ2-1 | TRBV11-2 | many | - | CASSFPGEQFF | TGTGCCAGCAGCTTCCCGGGGGAGCAGTTCTTC
TRBJ2-7 | TRBV28 | many | TRBD1 | CASRDRGSYEQYF | TGTGCCAGCAGAGACAGGGGCTCCTACGAGCAGTACTTC
TRBJ2-6 | TRBV12-3/TRBV12-4 | many | - | CASNDVSGANVLTF | TGTGCCAGCAACGATGTCTCTGGGGCCAACGTCCTGACTTTC
TRBJ2-3 | TRBV20-1 | many | - | CSAGTGTTDTDTQYF | TGCAGTGCTGGAACCGGGACGACTGACACAGATACGCAGTATTTT
TRBJ1-1 | TRBV2 | many | - | CASSDRAGYTEAFF | TGTGCCAGCAGTGATAGGGCCGGGTACACTGAAGCTTTCTTT
TRBJ1-2 | TRBV7-9 | many | - | CASSLPPGHGLKNGYTF | TGTGCCAGCAGCTTACCACCGGGACATGGGCTTAAGAATGGCTACACCTTC
TRBJ1-5 | TRBV30 | many | - | CAWGTGLGNQPQHF | TGTGCCTGGGGGACTGGTCTTGGCAATCAGCCCCAGCATTTT
TRBJ1-2 | TRBV11-2 | many | TRBD1 | CASSSMRQGLDYTF | TGTGCCAGCAGCTCTATGCGACAGGGGCTCGACTACACCTTC
TRBJ1-5 | TRBV19 | - | - | CASSLPGPQHF | TGTGCCAGTAGTCTCCCGGGGCCCCAGCATTTT
TRBJ2-1 | TRBV12-5 | many | - | CASGPGETKYNEQFF | TGTGCTAGTGGTCCAGGGGAGACTAAGTACAATGAGCAGTTCTTC
TRBJ1-5 | TRBV20-1 | many | TRBD1 | CSARDRVSNQPQHF | TGCAGTGCCCGAGACAGGGTCAGCAATCAGCCCCAGCATTTT
TRBJ1-2 | TRBV27 | many | TRBD1 | CASGRQGNYGYTF | TGTGCCAGCGGGAGACAGGGAAACTATGGCTACACCTTC
TRBJ2-7 | TRBV7-2 | - | TRBD1 | CASSLVTWDSSYEQYF | TGTGCCAGCAGCTTAGTGACCTGGGACAGCTCCTACGAGCAGTACTTC
TRBJ1-4 | TRBV30 | many | - | CARGYREDRKLFF | TGTGCCCGAGGGTACAGAGAGGACCGAAAACTGTTTTTT
TRBJ2-7 | TRBV18 | many | TRBD1 | CASSPAPWTGGSEQYF | TGTGCCAGCTCACCAGCTCCTTGGACAGGGGGTAGCGAGCAGTACTTC